Listed here is a single TCR beta chain. This sample was taken from a study of OX40 agonist ivuxolimab in advanced cancers. About the study: Subjects had a mean age of about 57 years, with a range of roughly 23 to 79; roughly 83% were male. Under the entry rules, prior anti-PD-1, anti-PD-L1 or anti-CTLA-4 therapy was allowed, and roughly 41% had some.

This CDR3 is built from 14 residues. In germline, CDR1 is SGHRS, CDR2 YFSETQ. Between the trimmed V and J ends, which lost 7 bases and 5 bases, there was a span of 18 bases. Repertoires were generated with immunoSEQ multiplex PCR, while TCRdb's copy carries only in-frame clones and drops some. Among around 100,000 clones, 89% were seen once, and the ten largest hold around 0.16%. The source of this sequence is an adult with an advanced solid tumor such as melanoma, head and neck, liver or kidney cancer. This specimen was CD4+ or CD8+ T cells sorted from blood, taken in a trial of the OX40 agonist ivuxolimab. The V call is TRBV5-1, the J call TRBJ1-1; unclear D gene. The CDR3 nucleotides read TGCGCCAGCGGAACGACTTTGGGAGGGACTGAAGCTTTCTTT. Amino acid sequence: CASGTTLGGTEAFF.